This is a list of T cell receptor beta chains from one sample in a study of T cells in Graves' hyperthyroidism and ophthalmopathy. Each CDR3 protein gets one entry after TCRdb re-called the multiplex PCR reads with MiXCR. The data hold 500,000 to 750,000 distinct CDR3 sequences, with 15% to 17% observed a single time. The sequenced sample consisted of blood. Every receptor here comes from a woman under 40 with Graves' hyperthyroidism. Both conserved end residues are part of each CDR3. The order of the fields is clone size, V gene, J gene, D gene, CDR3 DNA, CDR3 protein. The D gene is left open where the match is weak. The size of a clone is reported for some rows only, either as once, few or many, or as a class for expanded clones.

few,TRBV4-1,TRBJ2-4,TRBD1,TGCGCCAGCAGCCAGGAGATGGACAGGGGCATAGACATTCAGTACTTC,CASSQEMDRGIDIQYF
many,TRBV18,TRBJ2-7,.,TGTGCCAGCTCACCGGGCGAATACGAGCAGTACTTC,CASSPGEYEQYF
many,TRBV28,TRBJ1-2,TRBD1,TGTGCCAGCAGATCGACAGGGGACTATGGCTACACCTTC,CASRSTGDYGYTF
.,TRBV9,TRBJ2-7,TRBD1,TGTGCCAGCAGCGTAGGGACAGGGGATTACGAGCAGTACTTC,CASSVGTGDYEQYF
few,TRBV5-1,TRBJ2-3,.,TGCGCCAGCAGCTTGGAAGGTAGCAGAGGCACAGATACGCAGTATTTT,CASSLEGSRGTDTQYF
many,TRBV27,TRBJ2-1,.,TGTGCCAGCAGTCTCTCCGGGCTGAGTTCCTACAATGAGCAGTTCTTC,CASSLSGLSSYNEQFF
few,TRBV11-2,TRBJ2-7,TRBD2,TGTGCCAGCAGCTTAGGACTAGCGGGATTATACGAGCAGTACTTC,CASSLGLAGLYEQYF
many,TRBV7-2,TRBJ1-1,TRBD1,TGTGCCAGCAGCCCCCCAGGGGGCGGCACTGAAGCTTTCTTT,CASSPPGGGTEAFF
many,TRBV27,TRBJ1-5,.,TGTGCCAGCAGGGCAAGGAGTGATAGCAATCAGCCCCAGCATTTT,CASRARSDSNQPQHF
many,TRBV5-1,TRBJ2-3,TRBD1,TGCGCCAGCAGCTTGGCCGGGACAGGGGGATCAGATACGCAGTATTTT,CASSLAGTGGSDTQYF
few,TRBV5-1,TRBJ1-2,.,TGCGCCAGCAGCCAGTCCTCCCCCGGGTCCTATGGCTACACCTTC,CASSQSSPGSYGYTF
many,TRBV6-1,TRBJ2-7,.,TGTGCCAGCAGCCCAAACGCCTACGAGCAGTACTTC,CASSPNAYEQYF
.,TRBV11-2,TRBJ2-1,.,TGTGCCAGCAGCTTCGACCTACGCTCCCACAATGAGCAGTTCTTC,CASSFDLRSHNEQFF
many,TRBV12-3/TRBV12-4,TRBJ1-4,.,TGTGCCAGCAGTGGCTTTAGGCAGGGTTATAGCGAAAAACTGTTTTTT,CASSGFRQGYSEKLFF
many,TRBV5-5,TRBJ2-7,.,TGTGCCAGCAGCTTGTTTGGTATCACCTCCTACGAGCAGTACTTC,CASSLFGITSYEQYF
many,TRBV2,TRBJ2-7,.,TGTGCCAGCAGTGACCGGCGAAACGTCTACGAGCAGTACTTC,CASSDRRNVYEQYF
.,TRBV24-1,TRBJ2-1,.,TGTGCCACCAGTGATTTAAATCCTGCGGGTGGCTCCTACAATGAGCAGTTCTTC,CATSDLNPAGGSYNEQFF
.,TRBV5-1,TRBJ2-7,TRBD1,TGCGCCAGCAGCTCCATTGGGACAGCCTACGAGCAGTACTTC,CASSSIGTAYEQYF
.,TRBV5-1,TRBJ2-7,TRBD2,TGCGCCAGCAGCTTGGGGGGACTAGCGGGGATCCACTACGAGCAGTACTTC,CASSLGGLAGIHYEQYF
many,TRBV28,TRBJ1-2,.,TGTGCCAGCAGTTTATCCCTGCTGGACGGAAACTATGGCTACACCTTC,CASSLSLLDGNYGYTF
many,TRBV6-1,TRBJ1-2,TRBD1,TGTGCCAGCAGCCGGACAGGTCAGAACTATGGCTACACCTTC,CASSRTGQNYGYTF
many,TRBV18,TRBJ2-1,.,TGTGCCAGCTCACCGCTCACAGGGCAGGGCAATGAGCAGTTCTTC,CASSPLTGQGNEQFF
few,TRBV2,TRBJ2-2,.,TGTGCCAGCAGTGAAGAAAGTCCCACCGGGGAGCTGTTTTTT,CASSEESPTGELFF
many,TRBV7-6,TRBJ1-6,.,TGTGCCAGCAGCCCCGGACAGCACAGGGTGTTTTCACCCCTCCACTTT,CASSPGQHRVFSPLHF
many,TRBV11-2,TRBJ2-7,TRBD1,TGTGCCAGCATGGGACAGACTTACGAGCAGTACTTC,CASMGQTYEQYF
.,TRBV2,TRBJ1-6,.,TGTGCCAGCAGTGGACAGGCCTTTAATTCACCCCTCCACTTT,CASSGQAFNSPLHF
few,TRBV10-1,TRBJ2-1,.,TGCGCCAGCAGCGAACCGGACCTGGGGGAGCAGTTCTTC,CASSEPDLGEQFF
few,TRBV6-1,TRBJ2-6,TRBD2,TGTGCCAGCAGCTCTAGCGGGATCACTGGGGCCAACGTCCTGACTTTC,CASSSSGITGANVLTF
.,TRBV19,TRBJ2-1,TRBD2,TGTGCCAGTAGTATCGGACTAGCGGGGGTTACTTCCTACAATGAGCAGTTCTTC,CASSIGLAGVTSYNEQFF
many,TRBV6-2/TRBV6-3,TRBJ2-1,TRBD2,TGTGCCAGCAGTTCCCTAGCGGGAGCTCGCAATGAGCAGTTCTTC,CASSSLAGARNEQFF
many,TRBV10-3,TRBJ2-2,TRBD2,TGTGCCATCTCTACTAGCGGGCGTAACACCGGGGAGCTGTTTTTT,CAISTSGRNTGELFF
many,TRBV5-1,TRBJ1-1,TRBD1,TGCGCCAGCAGCTTGGTTTGGGACAGGAACACTGAAGCTTTCTTT,CASSLVWDRNTEAFF
.,TRBV15,TRBJ2-1,TRBD1,TGTGCCACCAGCAGAGATGGACAGGGTTACTACAATGAGCAGTTCTTC,CATSRDGQGYYNEQFF
many,TRBV28,TRBJ2-7,TRBD1,TGTGCCAGCAGTTTACTGCAGGGGGATGGCGAGCAGTACTTC,CASSLLQGDGEQYF
few,TRBV5-6,TRBJ1-2,.,TGTGCCAGCAGCTTGGCGGGTCCGTCAGGGGATTTGACTGGCTACACCTTC,CASSLAGPSGDLTGYTF
.,TRBV9,TRBJ2-1,TRBD2,TGTGCCAGCAGCGTAGCATCTCTAGCGGGATCCTACAATGAGCAGTTCTTC,CASSVASLAGSYNEQFF
many,TRBV5-1,TRBJ2-7,.,TGCGCCAGCAGCATCACAGGGAGCTCCTACGAGCAGTACTTC,CASSITGSSYEQYF
.,TRBV7-9,TRBJ2-2,TRBD1,TGTGCCAGCAGCTTAGCGCCGGGACAGGGTGACACCGGGGAGCTGTTTTTT,CASSLAPGQGDTGELFF
many,TRBV5-6,TRBJ2-5,.,TGTGCCAGCAGCGGGGAAGAGACCCAGTACTTC,CASSGEETQYF
once,TRBV11-3,TRBJ2-2,TRBD2,TGTGCCAGCAGCTTAAACGGACTAGCGGGAGGACGGAACACCGGGGAGCTGTTTTTT,CASSLNGLAGGRNTGELFF
many,TRBV12-3/TRBV12-4,TRBJ1-1,.,TGTGCCAGCAGTCACACCGACAGGAACACTGAAGCTTTCTTT,CASSHTDRNTEAFF
many,TRBV7-8,TRBJ2-1,.,TGTGCCAGCAGGCCAAGGCAGGGGCGTGAGCAGTTCTTC,CASRPRQGREQFF